These 27 T cell receptor beta chains were all obtained from the same sample, sequenced in a study of human versus mouse CDR3 diversity and MHC coevolution. Sequencing used immunoSEQ multiplex PCR; TCRdb keeps in-frame clones, though not all of them. The sample has tens of thousands of clones; about 94% are singletons. Sequenced input: naive CD4+ T cells from blood. Subset given: CD45RO-negative CD62L-positive naive CD4 T cells. The receptors come from a person aged 55-75 years in good health.

The chain is built from TRBV25-1 and TRBJ2-5; 7 nucleotides align to TRBD1. V lost 5 bases to trimming and J lost 5 bases; unmatched junction nucleotides: 11. This CDR3 has 15 amino acids. CDR1 MGHDK and CDR2 SYGVNS come from the germline V gene. The CDR3 DNA reads TGTGCCAGCAGTTCTGCCAGGGACAGTGTGGAGACCCAGTACTTC. Encoded protein: CASSSARDSVETQYF.

This chain connects TRBV18 to TRBJ1-2; 8 nucleotides agree with TRBD1. Germline CDR1 reads KGHSH; CDR2 reads LQKENI. Germline trimming cut 0 bases from V and 6 bases from J; bases unmatched to any gene: 6. The CDR3 spans 15 residues. CDR3 region: CASSPPSTGVNGYTF. The CDR3 DNA follows: TGTGCCAGCTCACCACCGTCGACAGGGGTTAATGGCTACACCTTC.

CDR3 nucleotide sequence: TGTGCCAGCAGCATCCCTAGCGGGAGTCTTAATGAGCAGTTCTTC. It encodes CASSIPSGSLNEQFF. V is TRBV7-3 and J is TRBJ2-1, with 10 nucleotides matching TRBD2. J was trimmed by 7 bases and V by 5 bases; bases with no gene match: 8. This CDR3 is built from 15 residues. CDR1 is SGHTA, CDR2 FQGTGA, per germline.

This clone has a single count. The V and J genes are TRBV30 and TRBJ1-4; D gene uncertain. In germline, CDR1 is GTSNPN, CDR2 SVGIG (reference sequence). This CDR3 is 11 amino acids long. V was shortened by 3 bases and J by 6 bases, with 5 bases between the two germline ends. The CDR3 sequence: CAWSEDEKLFF. For the CDR3, the DNA is TGTGCCTGGAGCGAGGATGAAAAACTGTTTTTT.

V and J are TRBV5-1 and TRBJ1-1; D is uncertain. V was clipped by 1 base and J by 1 base, with 8 bases between them. CDR1 and CDR2 from the germline V gene are SGHRS and YFSETQ. The CDR3 length is 14 residues. The CDR3 reads CASSLPVGNTEAFF. Here the CDR3 DNA reads TGCGCCAGCAGCTTGCCAGTTGGGAACACTGAAGCTTTCTTT.

The rearrangement links TRBV19 to TRBJ2-1; weak D call: TRBD1 (6 bases). Trimming cost V 3 bases and J 9 bases, with 21 bases left between them. Germline CDR1 reads LNHDA; CDR2 reads SQIVND (reference sequence). The CDR3 spans 16 residues. As DNA, the CDR3 is TGTGCCAGTAGTATCCCAGGGGCCCCAACCCCCCCTGAGCAGTTCTTC. This translates into CASSIPGAPTPPEQFF. Full variable domain (outside the CDR3, taken from reference TRBV19 and TRBJ2-1): DGGITQSPKYLFRKEGQNVTLSCEQNLNHDAMYWYRQDPGQGLRLIYYSQIVNDFQKGDIAEGYSVSREKKESFPLTVTSAQKNPTAFYLCASSIPGAPTPPEQFFGPGTRLTVL.

J is TRBJ2-7 and V is TRBV14; 7 positions match TRBD2. Per the germline V gene, CDR1 is SGHDN and CDR2 is FVKESK. V was pared by 5 bases and J by 3 bases, with 7 bases of the junction left unmatched. The CDR3 runs 14 residues. The CDR3 spells CASSNLGGSYEQYF. The CDR3 region has the DNA TGTGCCAGCAGCAACCTCGGGGGGAGCTACGAGCAGTACTTC.

The chain employs TRBV19 and TRBJ2-5; TRBD2 agrees at 14 bases. Germline V gives CDR1 LNHDA, CDR2 SQIVND (reference sequence). CDR3 length: 18 amino acids. The trim removed 0 bases at V and 2 bases at J, leaving 5 bases unmatched. CDR3 sequence (DNA): TGTGCCAGTAGTATAGATGGGGGACTAGCGGGAGAACAAGAGACCCAGTACTTC. Protein sequence: CASSIDGGLAGEQETQYF.

Here the CDR3 reads CASSQGLAGGPTGELFF. CDR3 DNA: TGTGCCAGCAGCCAGGGACTAGCGGGAGGACCGACCGGGGAGCTGTTTTTT. This chain uses TRBV4-2 with TRBJ2-2; 15 nucleotides agree with TRBD2. Germline V gene sequence: CDR1 LGHNA, CDR2 YNFKEQ. This CDR3 is built from 17 residues. The ends lost 3 bases at V and 5 bases at J; junction bases unmatched: 4.

This clone is a singleton in its sample. V is TRBV5-4 and J is TRBJ1-6, with 7 bases lining up with TRBD1. Germline values: CDR1 SGHNT, CDR2 YYREEE (reference sequence). The J segment lost 7 bases and the V segment lost 0 bases, leaving 7 bases of the junction unmatched. The CDR3 contains 16 residues. The CDR3 DNA sequence: TGTGCCAGCAGCTTGGATATGGGACAGACAAATTCACCCCTCCACTTT. Translation: CASSLDMGQTNSPLHF.

Written as DNA, the CDR3 is TGTGCCAGCTCAGCCGGGACTAACTATGGCTACACCTTC. It translates to CASSAGTNYGYTF. V is TRBV18 and J is TRBJ1-2; D not certain. V was pared by 5 bases and J by 0 bases, with 7 bases between. This CDR3 has 13 amino acids. Germline V gives CDR1 KGHSH, CDR2 LQKENI.

The chain joins TRBV10-2 to TRBJ2-3; D remains unclear. This CDR3 region has 12 residues. CDR1 WSHSY and CDR2 SAAADI come from the germline V gene. Trimming removed 6 bases at V and 3 bases at J, with 7 bases between. The CDR3 coding sequence is TGCGCCAGCAGGAAAGAGACAGATACGCAGTATTTT. It encodes CASRKETDTQYF.

J is TRBJ2-7 and V is TRBV6-6; no reliable D call. There are 11 residues in the CDR3. Trimming took 8 bases from V and 5 from J, leaving 10 bases between them. The germline V gene has CDR1 MNHNY and CDR2 SVGAGI (reference sequence). The CDR3 here is CASSYRDEQYF. The DNA for the CDR3 is TGTGCCAGCTCCTACCGGGACGAGCAGTACTTC.

This clone was counted once. The chain links TRBV5-1 to TRBJ2-7; 7 bases are a match to TRBD1. J was trimmed by 1 base and V by 4 bases; bases with no gene match: 2. Germline CDR1 is SGHRS and CDR2 is YFSETQ. The length of the CDR3 is 13 residues. The CDR3, as DNA: TGCGCCAGCAGCCTGACAGGGTCCTACGAGCAGTACTTC. Translating it yields CASSLTGSYEQYF.

This sequence joins TRBV7-9 and TRBJ1-2; D is uncertain. Trimming cost V 5 bases and J 4 bases, with 8 bases left between them. The CDR3 extends over 12 amino acids. Germline values: CDR1 SEHNR, CDR2 FQNEAQ (reference sequence). The CDR3 nucleotides are TGTGCCAGCAGCCTCCGGAGCTATGGCTACACCTTC. It yields the protein CASSLRSYGYTF.

The chain recombines TRBV5-1 with TRBJ2-3, with 13 bases fitting TRBD2. Germline V CDR1 and CDR2: SGHRS, YFSETQ. This CDR3 comprises 16 residues. V was clipped by 2 bases and J by 2 bases; unmatched bases: 2. DNA for the CDR3: TGCGCCAGCAGCTTAGGACTAGCGGGAGCCACAGATACGCAGTATTTT. Its protein is CASSLGLAGATDTQYF. Full variable domain (rest looked up from reference TRBV5-1 and TRBJ2-3): KAGVTQTPRYLIKTRGQQVTLSCSPISGHRSVSWYQQTPGQGLQFLFEYFSETQRNKGNFPGRFSGRQFSNSRSEMNVSTLELGDSALYLCASSLGLAGATDTQYFGPGTRLTVL.

The CDR3 nucleotides read TGTGCCTGGAGTATCGTGGGGGGAGCTTTCTTT. This codes for CAWSIVGGAFF. The rearrangement links TRBV30 to TRBJ1-1; possibly TRBD1 for D (5 bases). Trimming took off 2 bases at V and 10 bases at J, with 11 bases between the two ends. This CDR3 is 11 amino acids long. Germline assignment: CDR1 GTSNPN and CDR2 SVGIG (reference sequence).

The chain couples TRBV18 to TRBJ1-1, with D possibly matching TRBD1 (6 bases). Germline CDR1 KGHSH, CDR2 LQKENI. This CDR3 has 16 amino acids. V was trimmed by 2 bases and J by 5 bases, leaving 18 bases between them. The DNA for the CDR3 is TGTGCCAGCTCACCAACCGTAGCGGGGGCTTGGACTGAAGCTTTCTTT. Translation gives CASSPTVAGAWTEAFF.

The J gene is TRBJ1-2, the V gene TRBV7-3, with 8 bases that match TRBD1. The germline V gene has CDR1 SGHTA and CDR2 FQGTGA. Trimming at V came to 1 base and at J to 3 bases, leaving 4 bases not matched to a gene. The CDR3 is made up of 15 amino acids. The CDR3 nucleotides read TGTGCCAGCAGCTTAATGCCAGGGGGCGACTATGGCTACACCTTC. It yields the protein CASSLMPGGDYGYTF.

The rearrangement joins TRBV5-1 to TRBJ2-1; TRBD2 aligns across 11 bases. Trimming removed 0 bases from V and 2 bases from J; junction bases left unmatched: 7. This CDR3 is 18 amino acids long. The germline V gene encodes CDR1 SGHRS and CDR2 YFSETQ. The CDR3 spells CASSLDPPGLAAYNEQFF. In nucleotides, the CDR3 is TGCGCCAGCAGCTTGGATCCCCCGGGACTAGCGGCCTACAATGAGCAGTTCTTC.

This sequence joins TRBV7-3 and TRBJ2-3; the D gene is possibly TRBD2 (6 bases). The V end lost 2 bases, the J end lost 2 bases, and 14 bases lay between the germline ends. The CDR3 length is 16 residues. Per the germline V gene, CDR1 is SGHTA and CDR2 is FQGTGA. The CDR3 loop is CASSLGGGVNTDTQYF. Here the CDR3 DNA reads TGTGCCAGCAGCTTAGGTGGCGGGGTCAACACAGATACGCAGTATTTT.

The V gene is TRBV6-1, the J gene TRBJ1-5; no reliable D call. The CDR3 totals 13 residues. Trimming removed 4 bases at V and 7 bases at J, with 11 bases between. Germline CDR1 reads MNHNS; CDR2 reads SASEGT. CDR3 sequence: CASSVEGRQPQHF. Written as DNA, the CDR3 is TGTGCCAGCAGTGTAGAGGGTCGCCAGCCCCAGCATTTT.

The V call is TRBV7-9, the J call TRBJ1-4; no clear D gene. Trimming took off 0 bases at V and 3 bases at J, with 8 bases between the two ends. This CDR3 contains 15 residues. The germline V gene has CDR1 SEHNR and CDR2 FQNEAQ (reference sequence). The CDR3 reads CASSLAPGANEKLFF. The CDR3 region has the DNA TGTGCCAGCAGCTTAGCGCCCGGGGCTAATGAAAAACTGTTTTTT.

The chain carries TRBV7-8 and TRBJ2-5, with TRBD1 matching 8 bases. The CDR3 has 15 amino acids. V lost 3 bases and J lost 5; bases outside the gene matches: 8. Germline V gene sequence: CDR1 SGHVS, CDR2 FQNEAQ. In nucleotides, the CDR3 is TGTGCCAGCAGCTTGGGGGGCAGGGGGCGGGAGACCCAGTACTTC. Translating gives CASSLGGRGRETQYF.

The genes are TRBV30 and TRBJ2-1; 10 nucleotides agree with TRBD2. The CDR3 runs 19 residues. Germline CDR1 is GTSNPN and CDR2 is SVGIG (reference sequence). Trimming removed 3 bases from V and 4 bases from J; junction bases left unmatched: 18. The CDR3 spells CAWSRLLSGRAAGYNEQFF. In nucleotides, the CDR3 is TGTGCCTGGAGCAGGCTTCTAAGCGGGAGGGCGGCGGGGTACAATGAGCAGTTCTTC.

V is TRBV18 and J is TRBJ2-5; 8 nucleotides match TRBD2. CDR3 length: 14 amino acids. The germline V gene encodes CDR1 KGHSH and CDR2 LQKENI. V trimming: 6 bases; J trimming: 1 base; junction bases outside the gene matches: 4. CDR3 region: CASSPGLGQETQYF. CDR3 DNA: TGTGCCAGCTCGCCGGGACTAGGCCAAGAGACCCAGTACTTC.

This rearrangement joins TRBV6-1 to TRBJ2-7; D is unresolved. The CDR3 spans 14 residues. V was pared by 3 bases and J by 2 bases, with 11 bases between. Germline assignment: CDR1 MNHNS and CDR2 SASEGT. CDR3 in DNA: TGTGCCAGCAGTGATAGAGGTAGAGCCTACGAGCAGTACTTC. It translates to CASSDRGRAYEQYF.